This TCR beta chain was documented in a study of early T cells in non-severe SARS-CoV-2 infection. Study as a whole: Unpaired chains resulted from sequencing bulk RNA of unsorted whole blood. General study findings and limits: Reliance on VDJdb matching favored anti-spike CD8 responses; private and CD4 specificities were missed.

Individual cDNA molecules each received unique molecular identifiers attached to them. TCRdb used MiXCR to reprocess the 5' RACE reads, holding one entry per CDR3 protein. The repertoire holds 65,000 to 70,000 distinct CDR3 sequences, with 11% as singletons. This clonotype was observed at least ten times. Its specificity is not known. Germline CDR1 SNHLY, CDR2 FYNNEI. This CDR3 has 14 residues. Deletions cut 1 base from V and 2 bases from J, with 6 bases between. The chain uses TRBV2 and TRBJ1-5, with D hard to call. Sequenced material: whole blood. The receptor was isolated from an adult who was a healthcare worker with PCR-confirmed SARS-CoV-2 infection or an uninfected control (not recorded which). CDR3 residues: CASSEEGRNQPQHF. The CDR3 DNA is TGTGCCAGCAGTGAAGAGGGCCGCAATCAGCCCCAGCATTTT.